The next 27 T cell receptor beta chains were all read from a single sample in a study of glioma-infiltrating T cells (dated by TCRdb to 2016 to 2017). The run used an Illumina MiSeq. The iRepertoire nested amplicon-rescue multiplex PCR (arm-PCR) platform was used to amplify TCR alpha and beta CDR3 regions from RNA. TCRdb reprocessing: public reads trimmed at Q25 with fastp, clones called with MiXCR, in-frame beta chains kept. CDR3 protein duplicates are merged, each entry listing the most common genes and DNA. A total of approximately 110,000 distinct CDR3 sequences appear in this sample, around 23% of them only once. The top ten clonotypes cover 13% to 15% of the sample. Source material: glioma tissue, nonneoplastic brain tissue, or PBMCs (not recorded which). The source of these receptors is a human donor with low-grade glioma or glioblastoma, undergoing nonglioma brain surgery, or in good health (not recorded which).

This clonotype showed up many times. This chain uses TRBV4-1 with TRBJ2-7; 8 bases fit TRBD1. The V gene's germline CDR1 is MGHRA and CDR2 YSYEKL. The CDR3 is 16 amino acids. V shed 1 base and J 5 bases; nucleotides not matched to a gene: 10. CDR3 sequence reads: CASSQGSGQVGNEQYF. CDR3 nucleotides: TGCGCCAGCAGCCAAGGTTCGGGACAGGTCGGCAACGAGCAGTACTTC.

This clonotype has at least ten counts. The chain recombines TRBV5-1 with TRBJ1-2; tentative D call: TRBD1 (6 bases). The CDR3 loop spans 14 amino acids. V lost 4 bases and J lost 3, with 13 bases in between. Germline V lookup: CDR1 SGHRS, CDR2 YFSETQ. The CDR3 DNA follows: TGCGCCAGCAGCCTGACAGGAGGATACTATGGCTACACCTTC. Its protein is CASSLTGGYYGYTF. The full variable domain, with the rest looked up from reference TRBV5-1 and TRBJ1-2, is KAGVTQTPRYLIKTRGQQVTLSCSPISGHRSVSWYQQTPGQGLQFLFEYFSETQRNKGNFPGRFSGRQFSNSRSEMNVSTLELGDSALYLCASSLTGGYYGYTFGSGTRLTVV.

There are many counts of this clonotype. As DNA, the CDR3 is TGCAGTGCAACGGACATAACCTACGAGCAGTACTTC. It codes for CSATDITYEQYF. This rearrangement joins TRBV20-1 to TRBJ2-7, with TRBD1 as a possible D gene (5 bases). Trimming shortened V by 6 bases and J by 2 bases, and 11 bases separated the two germline ends. The germline gives CDR1 DFQATT, CDR2 SNEGSKA (reference sequence). This CDR3 region has 12 residues.

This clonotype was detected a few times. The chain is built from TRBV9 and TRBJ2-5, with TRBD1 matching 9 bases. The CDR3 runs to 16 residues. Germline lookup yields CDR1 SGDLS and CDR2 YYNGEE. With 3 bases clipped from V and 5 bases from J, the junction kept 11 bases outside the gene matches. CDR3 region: CASSGLTQGAWETQYF. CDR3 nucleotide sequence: TGTGCCAGCAGCGGACTGACACAGGGGGCCTGGGAGACCCAGTACTTC.

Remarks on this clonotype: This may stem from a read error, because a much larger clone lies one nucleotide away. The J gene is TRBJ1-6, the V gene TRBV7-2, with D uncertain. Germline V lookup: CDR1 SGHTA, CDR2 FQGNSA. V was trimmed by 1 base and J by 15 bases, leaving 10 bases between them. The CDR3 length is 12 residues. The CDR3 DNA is TGTGCCAGCAGCTTAGTAGACGCCCTCCTCCACTTT. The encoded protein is CASSLVDALLHF.

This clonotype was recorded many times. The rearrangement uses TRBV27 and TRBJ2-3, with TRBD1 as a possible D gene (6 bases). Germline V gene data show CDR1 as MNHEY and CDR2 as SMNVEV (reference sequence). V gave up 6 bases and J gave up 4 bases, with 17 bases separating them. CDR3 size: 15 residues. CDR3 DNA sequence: TGTGCCAGCAGACTCAGCTTTGAGGGGGCAGATACGCAGTATTTT. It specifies CASRLSFEGADTQYF.

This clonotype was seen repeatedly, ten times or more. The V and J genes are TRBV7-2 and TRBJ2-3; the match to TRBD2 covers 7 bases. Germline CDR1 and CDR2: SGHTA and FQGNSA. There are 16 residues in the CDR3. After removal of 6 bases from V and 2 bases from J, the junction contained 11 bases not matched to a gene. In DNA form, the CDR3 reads TGTGCCAGCAGGAAATCGGCGGGAGAGACCACAGATACGCAGTATTTT. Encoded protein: CASRKSAGETTDTQYF.

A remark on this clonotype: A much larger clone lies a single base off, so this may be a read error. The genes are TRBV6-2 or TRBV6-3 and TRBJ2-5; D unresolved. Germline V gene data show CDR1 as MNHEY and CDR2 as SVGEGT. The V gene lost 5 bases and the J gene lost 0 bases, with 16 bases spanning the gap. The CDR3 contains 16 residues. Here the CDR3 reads CASSEPNLEYQETQYF. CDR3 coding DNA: TGTGCCAGCAGTGAGCCTAATCTGGAGTACCAAGAGACCCAGTACTTC.

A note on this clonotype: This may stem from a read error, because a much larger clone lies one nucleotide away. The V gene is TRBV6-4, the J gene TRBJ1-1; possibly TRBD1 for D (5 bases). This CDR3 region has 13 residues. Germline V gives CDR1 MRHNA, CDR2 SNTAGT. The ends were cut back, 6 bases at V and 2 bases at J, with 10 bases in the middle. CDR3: CASRLTVNTEAFF. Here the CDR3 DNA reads TGTGCCAGCAGATTGACAGTAAACACTGAAGCTTTCTTT.

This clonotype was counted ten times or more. CDR3 in DNA: TGCAGTGGGGGGGGCAGAATGAACACTGAAGCTTTCTTT. Its protein is CSGGGRMNTEAFF. The chain combines TRBV20-1 with TRBJ1-1; a weak D match, TRBD1 (6 bases). V was clipped by 7 bases and J by 0 bases, with 12 bases between them. CDR1 and CDR2 from the germline V gene are DFQATT and SNEGSKA (reference sequence). The CDR3 has 13 residues.

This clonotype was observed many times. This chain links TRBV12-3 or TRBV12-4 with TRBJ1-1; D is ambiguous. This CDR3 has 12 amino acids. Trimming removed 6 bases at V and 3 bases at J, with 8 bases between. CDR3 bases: TGTGCCAGCAGCCTCGTTGACACTGAAGCTTTCTTT. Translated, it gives CASSLVDTEAFF.

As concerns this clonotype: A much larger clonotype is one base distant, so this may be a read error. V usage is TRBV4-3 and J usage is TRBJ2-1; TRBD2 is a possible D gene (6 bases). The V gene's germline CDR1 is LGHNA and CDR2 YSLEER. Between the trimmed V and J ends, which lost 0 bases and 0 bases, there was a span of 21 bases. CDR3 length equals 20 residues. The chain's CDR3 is CASSQEDLVADLSSYNEQFF. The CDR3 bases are TGCGCCAGCAGCCAAGAAGATTTGGTAGCGGATCTGAGCTCCTACAATGAGCAGTTCTTC.

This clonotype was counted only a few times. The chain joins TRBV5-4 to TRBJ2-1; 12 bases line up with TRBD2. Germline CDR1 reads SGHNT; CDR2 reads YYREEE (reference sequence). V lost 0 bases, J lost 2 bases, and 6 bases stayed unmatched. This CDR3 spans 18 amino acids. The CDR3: CASSLDLAGGSPYNEQFF. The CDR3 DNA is TGTGCCAGCAGCTTGGATCTAGCGGGGGGGTCACCCTACAATGAGCAGTTCTTC.

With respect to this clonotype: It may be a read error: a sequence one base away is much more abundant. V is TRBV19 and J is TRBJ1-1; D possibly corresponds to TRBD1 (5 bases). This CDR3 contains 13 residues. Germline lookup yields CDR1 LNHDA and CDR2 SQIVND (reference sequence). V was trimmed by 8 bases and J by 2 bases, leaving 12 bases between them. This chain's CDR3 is CASRAQGNTEAFF. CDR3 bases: TGTGCCAGTCGGGCGCAGGGTAACACTGAAGCTTTCTTT.

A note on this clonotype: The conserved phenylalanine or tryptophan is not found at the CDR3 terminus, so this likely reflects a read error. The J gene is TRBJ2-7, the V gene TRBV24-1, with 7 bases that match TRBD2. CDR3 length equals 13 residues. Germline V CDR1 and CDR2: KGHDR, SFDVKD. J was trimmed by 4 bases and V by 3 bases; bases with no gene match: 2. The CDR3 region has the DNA TGTGCCACCAGTGATGGAGCGGGGTACGAGCAGTACTCC. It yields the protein CATSDGAGYEQYS.

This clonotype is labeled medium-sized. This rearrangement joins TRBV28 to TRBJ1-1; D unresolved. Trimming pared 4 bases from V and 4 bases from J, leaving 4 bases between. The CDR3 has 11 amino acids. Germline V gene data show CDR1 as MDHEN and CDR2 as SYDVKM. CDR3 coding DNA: TGTGCCAGCAGTTCCCCCACTGAAGCTTTCTTT. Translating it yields CASSSPTEAFF. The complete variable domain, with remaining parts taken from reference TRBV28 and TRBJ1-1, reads DVKVTQSSRYLVKRTGEKVFLECVQDMDHENMFWYRQDPGLGLRLIYFSYDVKMKEKGDIPEGYSVSREKKERFSLILESASTNQTSMYLCASSSPTEAFFGQGTRLTVV.

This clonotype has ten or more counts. The CDR3 DNA reads as TGTGCCAGCAGTTTTCTAGCGGGAGAAGAGCAGTACTTC. Translating gives CASSFLAGEEQYF. V gene TRBV7-2 combines with J gene TRBJ2-7; 10 nucleotides align to TRBD2. With 6 bases clipped from V and 7 bases from J, the junction kept 6 bases outside the gene matches. Germline V gives CDR1 SGHTA, CDR2 FQGNSA. The CDR3 contains 13 residues.

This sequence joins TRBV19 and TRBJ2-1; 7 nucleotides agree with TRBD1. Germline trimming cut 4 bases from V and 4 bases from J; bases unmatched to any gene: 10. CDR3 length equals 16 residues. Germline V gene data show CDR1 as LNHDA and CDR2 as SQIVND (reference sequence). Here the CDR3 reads CASSTDRDGLYNEQFF. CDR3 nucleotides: TGTGCCAGTAGTACCGACAGGGACGGGTTATACAATGAGCAGTTCTTC.

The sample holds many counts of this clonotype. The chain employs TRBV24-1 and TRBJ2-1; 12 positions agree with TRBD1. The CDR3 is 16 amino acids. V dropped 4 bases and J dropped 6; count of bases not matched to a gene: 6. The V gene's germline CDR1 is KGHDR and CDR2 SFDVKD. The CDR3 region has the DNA TGTGCCACCAGTGACTCGGGACAGGGGGCGGTCAATGAGCAGTTCTTC. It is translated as CATSDSGQGAVNEQFF.

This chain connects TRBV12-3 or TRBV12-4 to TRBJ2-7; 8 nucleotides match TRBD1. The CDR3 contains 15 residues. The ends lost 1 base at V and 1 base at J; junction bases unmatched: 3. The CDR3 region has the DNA TGTGCCAGCAGTTTAGACGGGACAGGTTCCTACGAGCAGTACTTC. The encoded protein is CASSLDGTGSYEQYF.

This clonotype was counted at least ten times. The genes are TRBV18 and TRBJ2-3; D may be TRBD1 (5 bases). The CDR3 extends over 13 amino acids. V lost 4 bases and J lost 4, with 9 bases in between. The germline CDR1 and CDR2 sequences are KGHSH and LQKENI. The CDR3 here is CASSRETADTQYF. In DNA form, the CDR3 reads TGTGCCAGCTCACGCGAGACAGCAGATACGCAGTATTTT.

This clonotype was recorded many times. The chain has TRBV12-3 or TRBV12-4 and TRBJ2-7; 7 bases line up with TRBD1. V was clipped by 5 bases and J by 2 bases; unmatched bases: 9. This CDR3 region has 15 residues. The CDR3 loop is CASSTGQRWAYEQYF. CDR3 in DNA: TGTGCCAGCAGTACGGGACAGCGCTGGGCCTACGAGCAGTACTTC.

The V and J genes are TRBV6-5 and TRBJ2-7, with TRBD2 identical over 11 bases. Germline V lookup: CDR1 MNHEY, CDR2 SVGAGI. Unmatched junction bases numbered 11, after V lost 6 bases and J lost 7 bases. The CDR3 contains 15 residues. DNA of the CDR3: TGTGCCAGCAGCTCCGGGACTAGCGGTTACAAGGAGCAGTACTTC. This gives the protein CASSSGTSGYKEQYF.

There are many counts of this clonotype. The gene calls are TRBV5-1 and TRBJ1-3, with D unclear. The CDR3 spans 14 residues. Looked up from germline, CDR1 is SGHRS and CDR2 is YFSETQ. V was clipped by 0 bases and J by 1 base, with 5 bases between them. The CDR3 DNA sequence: TGCGCCAGCAGCTTGGAAAGATCTGGAAACACCATATATTTT. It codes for CASSLERSGNTIYF.

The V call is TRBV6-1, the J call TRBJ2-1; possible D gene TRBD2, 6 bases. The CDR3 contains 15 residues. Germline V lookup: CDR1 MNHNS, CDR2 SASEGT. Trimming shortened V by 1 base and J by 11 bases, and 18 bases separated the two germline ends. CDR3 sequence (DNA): TGTGCCAGCAGTGAAGAGGAGGGCCCCTACAACAAGCAGTTCTTC. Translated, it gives CASSEEEGPYNKQFF.

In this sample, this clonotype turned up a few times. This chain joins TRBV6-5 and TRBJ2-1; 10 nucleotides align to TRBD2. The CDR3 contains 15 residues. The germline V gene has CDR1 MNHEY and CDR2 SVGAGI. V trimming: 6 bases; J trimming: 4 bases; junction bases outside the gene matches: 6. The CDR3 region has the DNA TGTGCCAGCAGATCGGGACTAGCGAGTTACAATGAGCAGTTCTTC. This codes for CASRSGLASYNEQFF.

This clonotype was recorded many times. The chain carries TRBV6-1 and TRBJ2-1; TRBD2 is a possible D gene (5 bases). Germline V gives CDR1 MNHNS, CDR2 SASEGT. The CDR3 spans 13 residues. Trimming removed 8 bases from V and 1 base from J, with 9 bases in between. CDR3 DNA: TGTGCCAGCGGAAGCGGTTCCTACAATGAGCAGTTCTTC. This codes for CASGSGSYNEQFF.